This T cell receptor beta chain was recovered during a study of blood T cells in healthy people across ages. The wider study: The template switching approach captured approximately one barcoded beta molecule for every two T cells.

Next came a second PCR, run for about 7 to 12 cycles, which used a sample-barcoded 5' primer along with a J-beta primer mix. A 12-random-nucleotide template-switch adaptor tagged each cDNA molecule. MiXCR was run by TCRdb on the 5' RACE reads, yielding one entry per CDR3 protein. The top ten hold 7% to 9% of the sample, which has 1.2 million to 1.5 million distinct CDR3 sequences, 42% seen once. CDR1 and CDR2 (germline): SGHAT, FQNNGV. Trimming took off 5 bases at V and 1 base at J, with 12 bases between the two ends. The CDR3 loop spans 15 amino acids. The study recruited healthy Caucasian donors from Russia who were aged about 6 to 90. The amount of total RNA extracted per sample was at least 6 micrograms.

This rearrangement joins TRBV11-2 to TRBJ1-3; perhaps TRBD1 as D (6 bases). The sequence was obtained from a woman under 30 in good health. Sequencing used blood. The CDR3 is CASSDRTVSGNTIYF. The CDR3 DNA reads as TGTGCCAGCAGCGATCGGACAGTTTCTGGAAACACCATATATTTT.